This T cell receptor (beta chain) was retrieved from a study of OX40 agonist ivuxolimab in advanced cancers. Some clones are missing from TCRdb's copy, which holds only in-frame ones; the method was immunoSEQ multiplex PCR. The sample lists 75,000 to 95,000 clones, 92% occurring once. Looked up from germline, CDR1 is SGHDT and CDR2 is YYEEEE. Deletions cut 4 bases from V and 8 bases from J, with 15 bases between. CDR3 size: 14 residues. The material sequenced was CD4+ or CD8+ T cells sorted from blood, taken in a trial of the OX40 agonist ivuxolimab. The chain links TRBV5-6 to TRBJ1-4; D might be TRBD1 (6 bases). The receptor comes from an adult with an advanced solid tumor such as melanoma, head and neck, liver or kidney cancer. This CDR3 is CASSLVGGGEKLFF. The CDR3 DNA is TGTGCCAGCAGCCTCGTAGGGGGAGGAGAAAAACTGTTTTTT.